The present TCR beta chain was sequenced within a study of T cells in Graves' hyperthyroidism and ophthalmopathy. RNA transcripts served as the template for amplifying TCR beta CDR3 regions. The HTBI primer set drove a first-round RT-PCR of the TCR CDR3. TCRdb independently ran MiXCR on the multiplex PCR reads; one entry per CDR3 protein. Seen here are approximately 420,000 distinct CDR3 sequences, under 15% observed once, and the top ten hold 30% to 35%. No progression to ophthalmopathy during 18 months of follow-up defined stable disease. 9 to 10 ml fresh peripheral blood yielded the PBMCs. Overall study findings and caveats: Most clonotypes that expanded in the thyroid above 0.001 also showed up in blood.

The CDR3 covers 17 residues. The germline V gene encodes CDR1 MNHEY and CDR2 SVGAGI. J lost 7 bases, V lost 0 bases, and 9 bases had no gene match. Turning to this clonotype: Antigen specificity is unknown.

Sequencing was done on a sample of blood. This sequence joins TRBV6-5 and TRBJ2-2, with 9 positions matching TRBD2. The sequence derives from a woman in her twenties or thirties with Graves' hyperthyroidism. The CDR3 region has the DNA TGTGCCAGCAGTTACTCGGTAGCGGGAGTTAGACGCGGGGAGCTGTTTTTT. It yields the protein CASSYSVAGVRRGELFF.